Listed below are T cell receptor beta chains from one sample, sequenced in a study of T cells after yellow fever vaccination. Using its own MiXCR run on the 5' RACE reads, TCRdb lists one record per CDR3 protein. This sample yields 300,000 or so distinct CDR3 sequences, of which about an eighth are seen a single time; about 0.51% belongs to the top ten. Sample: CD4+ T cells sorted from PBMCs, taken 45 days after the yellow fever booster vaccination. These receptors all come from a man younger than 40 who received the YFV17D yellow fever vaccine. Each CDR3 is given with its conserved first and last residue. The D gene is left open where the match is weak. Where a row states a size, it is once, few, many or the class of an expanded clone; other rows omit it.

TRBV19,-,TRBJ2-2,-,TGTGCCAGCAAGAGCGGAACGAACACCGGGGAGCTGTTTTTT,CASKSGTNTGELFF
TRBV10-3,many,TRBJ2-7,-,TGTGCCATCAGTGAGTCTAGGCCCTACGAGCAGTACTTC,CAISESRPYEQYF
TRBV6-1,few,TRBJ2-7,-,TGTGCCAGCCGAGGACAGCAATCTCGCGAGCAGTACTTC,CASRGQQSREQYF
TRBV20-1,-,TRBJ2-5,TRBD1,TGCAGTGCATCGAGGGGACAGGGCCAAGAGACCCAGTACTTC,CSASRGQGQETQYF
TRBV7-2,-,TRBJ2-1,-,TGTGCCAGCAGCTTAGGTATAGCGGTCGCCTACAATGAGCAGTTCTTC,CASSLGIAVAYNEQFF
TRBV6-4,few,TRBJ1-2,-,TGTGCCAGCAGTGACTCGAAGGGGAATGGCTACACCTTC,CASSDSKGNGYTF
TRBV12-3/TRBV12-4,few,TRBJ2-7,-,TGTGCCAGCAGAACCGGAGGACCTCCTCACGAGCAGTACTTC,CASRTGGPPHEQYF
TRBV20-1,-,TRBJ1-1,TRBD1,TGCAGTGCTATTGTGATTAGGAAGGACAGGGGCGGCACTGAAGCTTTCTTT,CSAIVIRKDRGGTEAFF
TRBV19,-,TRBJ2-2,-,TGTGCCAGTAGTATAGGAGGTGGGGAGCTGTTTTTT,CASSIGGGELFF
TRBV10-3,-,TRBJ2-2,-,TGTGCCATCAGTGTGAAGGGGACCGGGGAGCTGTTTTTT,CAISVKGTGELFF
TRBV7-6,-,TRBJ2-1,-,TGTGCCAGCAGCCTTCGACAGGGACTATCCTACAATGAGCAGTTCTTC,CASSLRQGLSYNEQFF
TRBV6-2/TRBV6-3,few,TRBJ2-7,-,TGTGCCAGCAGAATGATACTAGGGGACTCCTACGAGCAGTACTTC,CASRMILGDSYEQYF
TRBV12-3/TRBV12-4,few,TRBJ2-7,-,TGTGCCAGCAGTACAAGACGCGAGCAGTACTTC,CASSTRREQYF
TRBV9,-,TRBJ1-1,-,TGTGCCAGCAGCCTACCCGGGACGGAGAACAGGGAAGCTTTCTTT,CASSLPGTENREAFF
TRBV5-1,many,TRBJ2-7,-,TGCGCCAGCAGCTTGGTGTCAGGACGGACCCTCTACGAGCAGTACTTC,CASSLVSGRTLYEQYF
TRBV20-1,few,TRBJ2-2,-,TGCAGTGCTAGTAAGAGCGGCAACACCGGGGAGCTGTTTTTT,CSASKSGNTGELFF
TRBV6-5,-,TRBJ1-3,-,TGTGCCAGCAGTTATCCGGGGCAAGGGCACACCATATATTTT,CASSYPGQGHTIYF
TRBV10-1,few,TRBJ2-1,TRBD2,TGCGCCAGCAGTGCGCTAGCGGGAGCTGTAGATGAGCAGTTCTTC,CASSALAGAVDEQFF
TRBV12-3/TRBV12-4,-,TRBJ2-1,-,TGTGCCAGCACGAGGGCTAGCTCCTACAATGAGCAGTTCTTC,CASTRASSYNEQFF
TRBV4-3,few,TRBJ2-1,-,TGCGCCAGCAGCCAAGCGGGTAATGACAATGAGCAGTTCTTC,CASSQAGNDNEQFF
TRBV6-2/TRBV6-3,-,TRBJ2-1,TRBD2,TGTGCCAGCAAGGCTCGGAAGGTCCTAATAGCGGGAGGGTACAATGAGCAGTTCTTC,CASKARKVLIAGGYNEQFF
TRBV11-2,few,TRBJ1-2,TRBD1,TGTGCCAGCAGCTCAGACCGGGACAGGAGATACAACTATGGCTACACCTTC,CASSSDRDRRYNYGYTF
TRBV20-1,-,TRBJ2-7,-,TGCAGTGCTAGGGCAGGAAACTACTACGAGCAGTACTTC,CSARAGNYYEQYF
TRBV6-1,-,TRBJ2-6,TRBD1,TGTGCCAGCACCCCCCAGGGACAGGGGTCCGTCCTGACTTTC,CASTPQGQGSVLTF
TRBV9,few,TRBJ2-1,-,TGTGCCAGCAGCGTAGGCTGGGTACCCCGCCCCAATGAGCAGTTCTTC,CASSVGWVPRPNEQFF
TRBV12-3/TRBV12-4,few,TRBJ2-1,-,TGTGCCAGCAGTCAATCATGGAATGAGCAGTTCTTC,CASSQSWNEQFF
TRBV20-1,many,TRBJ1-1,-,TGCAGTGCAAAAAGGGGTAGGAACACTGAAGCTTTCTTT,CSAKRGRNTEAFF
TRBV14,few,TRBJ2-1,TRBD2,TGTGCCAGCAGCCAAGATGTAGCGGGAGGGTACAATGAGCAGTTCTTC,CASSQDVAGGYNEQFF
TRBV6-1,-,TRBJ2-2,TRBD2,TGTGCCACCACAAAGCGGGAGCGGCACACCGGGGAGCTGTTTTTT,CATTKRERHTGELFF
TRBV25-1,few,TRBJ2-1,-,TGTGCCAGCACCCCACTGGGGAAGGGAGGCTCCTACAATGAGCAGTTCTTC,CASTPLGKGGSYNEQFF
TRBV30,many,TRBJ2-3,TRBD2,TGTGCCTGGAGTAAGGGCGGGAGGAAGAGCACAGATACGCAGTATTTT,CAWSKGGRKSTDTQYF
TRBV20-1,few,TRBJ2-1,-,TGCAGTGCTAGAGATCAGGCGGCAAGCCAGTACAATGAGCAGTTCTTC,CSARDQAASQYNEQFF
TRBV3-1,-,TRBJ2-2,-,TGTGCCAGCTGCCGGAGTGGAAGCGGAGGGCCGATCGGGGAGCTGTTTTTT,CASCRSGSGGPIGELFF
TRBV18,many,TRBJ2-7,-,TGTGCCAGCTCACCACCAGGGAACCCGAACGAGCAGTACTTC,CASSPPGNPNEQYF
TRBV11-2,few,TRBJ2-7,-,TGTGCCAGCAGCTTAGAGGGGGGGCTAGTAACCTACGAGCAGTACTTC,CASSLEGGLVTYEQYF
TRBV12-3/TRBV12-4,few,TRBJ2-7,TRBD2,TGTGCCAGCAGTTTGGGAGGGTACTACGAGCAGTACTTC,CASSLGGYYEQYF
TRBV5-6,few,TRBJ2-5,TRBD2,TGTGCCAGCAGCAAGGGACTAGGCCAAGAGACCCAGTACTTC,CASSKGLGQETQYF
TRBV5-5,few,TRBJ2-1,TRBD1,TGTGCCAGCAGCACATTCGCAGGGGGCGTTTACAATGAGCAGTTCTTC,CASSTFAGGVYNEQFF
TRBV9,-,TRBJ2-2,-,TGTGCCAGCTCACTACCGGGGAGCGGGGAGCTGTTTTTT,CASSLPGSGELFF
TRBV5-1,-,TRBJ2-2,TRBD2,TGCGCCAGCAGCCACGCTAGCGGGAATCCCCCCGGGGAGCTGTTTTTT,CASSHASGNPPGELFF